The rows below give T cell receptor beta chains drawn from one sample of a study of OX40 agonist ivuxolimab in advanced cancers. The assay was immunoSEQ multiplex PCR, and TCRdb's table has in-frame clones only and misses some. The sample has about 58,000 clones, 83% seen once. The source was CD4+ or CD8+ T cells sorted from blood, collected in a trial of the OX40 agonist ivuxolimab. The receptors derive from an adult with an advanced solid tumor such as melanoma, head and neck, liver or kidney cancer. Each CDR3 is given with its conserved first and last residue. The D gene is left open where the match is weak. Clone size is stated in some rows and not others, as once, few, many or a class when expanded.

clone size: .
J gene: TRBJ2-2
D gene: .
V gene: TRBV4-3
CDR3 protein: CASSRSVNTGELFF
CDR3 DNA: TGCGCCAGCAGCAGATCAGTAAACACCGGGGAGCTGTTTTTT

clone size: .
J gene: TRBJ2-1
D gene: .
V gene: TRBV10-3
CDR3 protein: CAISERGDLANEQFF
CDR3 DNA: TGTGCCATCAGTGAAAGGGGGGACCTCGCCAATGAGCAGTTCTTC

clone size: .
J gene: TRBJ2-3
D gene: TRBD1
V gene: TRBV5-1
CDR3 protein: CATGQGTDTQYF
CDR3 DNA: TGCGCCACTGGACAGGGGACGGATACGCAGTATTTT

clone size: .
J gene: TRBJ2-3
D gene: TRBD1
V gene: TRBV6-5
CDR3 protein: CASSRDREDTQYF
CDR3 DNA: TGTGCCAGCAGCCGGGACAGGGAAGATACGCAGTATTTT

clone size: .
J gene: TRBJ1-2
D gene: .
V gene: TRBV30
CDR3 protein: CAWRVQGGAYGYTF
CDR3 DNA: TGTGCCTGGAGGGTTCAAGGGGGGGCCTATGGCTACACCTTC

clone size: .
J gene: TRBJ1-2
D gene: .
V gene: TRBV7-8
CDR3 protein: CASSPLRVSGGGGNYGYTF
CDR3 DNA: TGTGCCAGCAGCCCCTTGAGGGTGTCCGGGGGCGGAGGTAACTATGGCTACACCTTC

clone size: few
J gene: TRBJ1-4
D gene: .
V gene: TRBV19
CDR3 protein: CASSPGQNNEKLFF
CDR3 DNA: TGTGCCAGTAGCCCTGGCCAGAATAATGAAAAACTGTTTTTT

clone size: .
J gene: TRBJ1-2
D gene: .
V gene: TRBV20-1
CDR3 protein: CSAPALYGYTF
CDR3 DNA: TGCAGTGCCCCGGCCCTCTATGGCTACACCTTC

clone size: .
J gene: TRBJ2-6
D gene: .
V gene: TRBV7-2
CDR3 protein: CASSFWLSGANVLTF
CDR3 DNA: TGTGCCAGCAGCTTTTGGCTCTCTGGGGCCAACGTCCTGACTTTC

clone size: .
J gene: TRBJ2-7
D gene: TRBD2
V gene: TRBV6-5
CDR3 protein: CASRSSGGNYEQYF
CDR3 DNA: TGTGCCAGCAGATCAAGCGGGGGAAACTACGAGCAGTACTTC

clone size: .
J gene: TRBJ1-4
D gene: TRBD1
V gene: TRBV28
CDR3 protein: CASCPPGGHEKLFF
CDR3 DNA: TGTGCCAGCTGTCCCCCAGGGGGCCATGAAAAACTGTTTTTT

clone size: .
J gene: TRBJ2-2
D gene: TRBD2
V gene: TRBV4-2
CDR3 protein: CASSQVSGGVGELFF
CDR3 DNA: TGTGCCAGCAGCCAAGTTAGCGGGGGGGTCGGGGAGCTGTTTTTT

clone size: .
J gene: TRBJ2-5
D gene: TRBD2
V gene: TRBV19
CDR3 protein: CASSGLAGGRALGETQYF
CDR3 DNA: TGTGCCAGTAGTGGACTAGCGGGGGGCCGGGCACTTGGGGAGACCCAGTACTTC

clone size: .
J gene: TRBJ1-1
D gene: .
V gene: TRBV5-6
CDR3 protein: CASSFNYPTLEAFF
CDR3 DNA: TGTGCCAGCAGCTTTAACTACCCGACCCTTGAAGCTTTCTTT

clone size: .
J gene: TRBJ2-2
D gene: TRBD1
V gene: TRBV11-1
CDR3 protein: CASRKIGGNTGELFF
CDR3 DNA: TGTGCCAGCCGGAAGATAGGGGGCAACACCGGGGAGCTGTTTTTT

clone size: .
J gene: TRBJ2-7
D gene: .
V gene: TRBV9
CDR3 protein: CASSARDGGSYEQYF
CDR3 DNA: TGTGCCAGCAGCGCCCGGGACGGTGGATCCTACGAGCAGTACTTC